The 10 T cell receptor beta chains given below trace back to one sample, sequenced in a study of blood T cells in healthy people across ages (dated by TCRdb to the mid-2010s). The library was obtained by 5' RACE. Sequencing used an Illumina HiSeq 2500. A second PCR of roughly 6 to 12 cycles was run with a J-beta primer mix and a sample-barcoded 5' primer. In-frame beta chains were kept once TCRdb had trimmed the public reads at Q25 with fastp and called clones with MiXCR. One record per CDR3 amino acid sequence lists the most common genes and DNA. In all, the sample holds about 1 million distinct CDR3 sequences, and more than 40% of those were seen once. Approximately 20% of the sample rests with the top ten. The material sequenced was blood. These receptors were collected from a woman aged 55-70 years in good health.

This chain uses TRBV27 with TRBJ2-3, with D maybe TRBD2 (6 bases). Germline loops: CDR1 MNHEY, CDR2 SMNVEV (reference sequence). Trimming removed 5 bases from V and 3 bases from J, with 21 bases in between. The CDR3 sequence is 17 residues long. CDR3 sequence: CASSGEGRPGRTDTQYF. CDR3 coding DNA: TGTGCCAGCAGTGGGGAAGGGCGGCCAGGGAGGACAGATACGCAGTATTTT.

The genes are TRBV20-1 and TRBJ2-5, with 10 bases matching TRBD1. CDR1 is DFQATT and CDR2 is SNEGSKA in the germline V gene (reference sequence). The V gene end was trimmed by 1 base and the J gene end by 4 bases; junction bases not matched to a gene: 0. This CDR3 is built from 13 residues. CDR3 sequence reads: CSARGTGGETQYF. CDR3 bases: TGCAGTGCTAGAGGGACAGGGGGAGAGACCCAGTACTTC.

The CDR3 region is CASSRDGSYLNYGYTF. For the CDR3, the DNA is TGTGCCAGCAGTCGGGACGGATCATACCTTAACTATGGCTACACCTTC. V is TRBV6-5 and J is TRBJ1-2; perhaps TRBD1 as D (5 bases). V was cut by 5 bases and J by 1 base, with 17 bases left in between. CDR3 length: 16 residues. Germline V gives CDR1 MNHEY, CDR2 SVGAGI.

On this clonotype: At one of its ends the junction is not consistent with the germline gene, which may arise from a read error. V gene TRBV12-3 or TRBV12-4 combines with J gene TRBJ2-1; possibly TRBD1 or TRBD2 for D (5 bases each). This CDR3 region has 14 residues. CDR3 coding DNA: TGTGCCAGCAGCCGCAGGGACGACTACAATGAGCGGTTCTTC. Protein product: CASSRRDDYNERFF.

This clonotype appeared a few times. A much larger clone is a single base away; this may be a read error. The rearrangement joins TRBV18 to TRBJ2-1; D is tentatively TRBD1 or TRBD2 (5 bases each). Germline CDR1 and CDR2: KGHSH and LQKENI. The CDR3 consists of 13 residues. In DNA, the CDR3 is TGTGCCAGCGCACCATCGGGGCGCGATGAGCAGTTCTTC. This translates into CASAPSGRDEQFF.

The genes are TRBV12-3 or TRBV12-4 and TRBJ1-2; D is ambiguous. The CDR3 loop spans 16 amino acids. V lost 6 bases and J lost 5, with 22 bases in between. The CDR3 region is CASSRKGDSVGYGYTF. The CDR3 nucleotides are TGTGCCAGCAGCCGAAAGGGCGACTCGGTCGGATATGGCTACACCTTC.

A remark on this clonotype: One junction end does not reproduce the germline sequence, and a read error may be involved. The V gene is TRBV20-1, the J gene TRBJ2-1; D gene unclear. This CDR3 is built from 10 residues. The germline V gene has CDR1 DFQATT and CDR2 SNEGSKA (reference sequence). The CDR3 bases are TGCAATGCTAAAGGGAATGAGCAGTTCTTC. Its translation: CNAKGNEQFF.

V is TRBV6-5 and J is TRBJ2-1; TRBD2 agrees at 9 bases. After removal of 2 bases from V and 9 bases from J, the junction contained 5 bases not matched to a gene. Germline assignment: CDR1 MNHEY and CDR2 SVGAGI. CDR3 length: 14 amino acids. The CDR3 loop is CASSYGRSGSEQFF. DNA for the CDR3: TGTGCCAGCAGTTACGGGCGTAGCGGGAGTGAGCAGTTCTTC.

This clonotype was picked up a small number of times. The genes are TRBV11-2 and TRBJ2-3; 8 nucleotides align to TRBD1. The CDR3 loop spans 15 amino acids. Germline loops: CDR1 SGHAT, CDR2 FQNNGV. J was trimmed by 5 bases and V by 2 bases; bases with no gene match: 6. CDR3 DNA: TGTGCCAGCAGCTTATCAGGACAGGGCAAAGATACGCAGTATTTT. Residues: CASSLSGQGKDTQYF.

This rearrangement joins TRBV11-2 to TRBJ2-5; TRBD2 might be the D (6 bases). The CDR3 sequence is 18 residues long. V shed 5 bases and J shed 5 bases, with 27 bases lying between them. Germline V lookup: CDR1 SGHAT, CDR2 FQNNGV. The CDR3 DNA is TGTGCCAGCAGCGACCATCCCCATTCCGCCCGCGGGGAGGAGACCCAGTACTTC. It specifies CASSDHPHSARGEETQYF.